Below, one T cell receptor (beta chain) is given with its context. Its cognate antigen is unknown. These data originate in a study of T-cell reconstitution after alpha-beta-depleted transplantation in children. Unique molecular identifiers featured in how the TCRbeta library was prepared. TCRdb reprocessed the PCR reads via MiXCR and lists one record per CDR3 protein. The table lists about 980,000 distinct CDR3 sequences, roughly 31% of them singletons. Findings and limits, study-wide: Several hundred expanded graft clones reportedly supplied alpha-beta T cells about two months after transplant. Surviving recipient cells, namely T cells and thymic progenitors, were the source of high day-60 TCRbeta diversity in some patients. Fresh T-cell production supplied most of the T-cell counts and diversity seen one year after transplant.

This specimen consisted of PBMCs, mostly from graft donor cells, obtained 360 days after TCRalphabeta/CD19-depleted stem cell transplant. The sequence came from a boy younger than two who had a stem cell transplant for SCID, so the T cells may come from the graft donor.

CDR3 coding DNA: TGCAGTGCCCAGAGGGGGACAGGGCCCTACAATGAGCAGTTCTTC. As protein: CSAQRGTGPYNEQFF. V and J are TRBV20-1 and TRBJ2-1, with 9 bases matching TRBD1. J gave up 2 bases and V 6 bases, and 8 bases lay outside the gene matches. CDR1 is DFQATT and CDR2 is SNEGSKA in the germline V gene (reference sequence). This CDR3 has 15 amino acids.